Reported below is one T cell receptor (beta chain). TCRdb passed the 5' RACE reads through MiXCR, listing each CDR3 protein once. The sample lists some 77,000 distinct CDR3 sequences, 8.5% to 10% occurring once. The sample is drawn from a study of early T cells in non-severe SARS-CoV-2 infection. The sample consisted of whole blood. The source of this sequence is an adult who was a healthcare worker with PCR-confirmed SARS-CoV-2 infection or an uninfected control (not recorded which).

CDR3 in amino acids: CASGGSRTGELFF. CDR3 DNA: TGTGCCAGCGGGGGGAGTCGCACCGGGGAGCTGTTTTTT. V usage is TRBV19 and J usage is TRBJ2-2; 7 bases are shared with TRBD2. The CDR3 runs 13 residues. The V and J ends lost 9 bases and 4 bases, in that order; junction bases with no gene match: 5. Per the germline V gene, CDR1 is LNHDA and CDR2 is SQIVND (reference sequence).